This T cell receptor (beta chain) was obtained from a study of early T cells in non-severe SARS-CoV-2 infection. Study in general: RNA in bulk from unsorted whole blood was sequenced, and chains were unpaired.

Attached unique molecular identifiers marked individual cDNA molecules. From the 5' RACE reads, TCRdb called clonotypes with MiXCR, one entry per CDR3 protein. The table includes tens of thousands of distinct CDR3 sequences, about 10% detected once. Germline CDR1 and CDR2: DFQATT and SNEGSKA (reference sequence). Trimming stripped 6 bases from V and 4 bases from J, with 15 bases between. This CDR3 region has 14 residues. The specimen was whole blood. The chain carries TRBV20-1 and TRBJ1-4; D possibly corresponds to TRBD1 (5 bases). The source of this sequence is an adult who was a healthcare worker with PCR-confirmed SARS-CoV-2 infection or an uninfected control (not recorded which). CDR3 loop: CSAGPGNSNEKLFF. CDR3 sequence (DNA): TGCAGTGCGGGACCGGGGAATAGTAATGAAAAACTGTTTTTT.